This TCR beta chain was documented in a study of T cell responses to AZD1222 COVID-19 vaccine. Findings of the study overall: None of the repertoires were sampled until the peak T cell response had passed. Spike-specific TCR breadth and depth went up after people got two AZD1222 doses.

Assay: immunoSEQ multiplex PCR; the TCRdb copy retains only in-frame clones and omits some. The sample lists about 170,000 clones; around 87% were seen once. A word on this clone: Antigen: not known.

Trimming left V 6 bases short and J 1 base short, with 6 bases between. The CDR3 has 12 residues. Source: peripheral blood, taken on day 0 of AZD1222 vaccination. The chain combines TRBV12-3 or TRBV12-4 with TRBJ1-2; D unresolved. This clonotype was sampled from an adult in good health. CDR3 DNA: TGTGCCAGCAGCCAGAGTAACTATGGCTACACCTTC. It specifies CASSQSNYGYTF.